The rows below give T cell receptor beta chains drawn from one sample of a study of identical twins. Using its own MiXCR run on the 5' RACE reads, TCRdb lists one record per CDR3 protein. The data hold approximately 600,000 distinct CDR3 sequences, with roughly 7.1% observed a single time. These data were likewise used in another study, on yellow fever vaccine responses in identical twins.

Sequenced sample: PBMCs. The receptors were gathered from a woman aged 18-29 years in good health. Each CDR3 is given with its conserved first and last residue. D genes are given only for firm matches. A clone size is listed for some rows: how often the clone was seen (once, few, many), or a class if it is expanded.

j_call	d_call	clone_size	v_call	cdr3_nt	cdr3_aa
TRBJ1-4	.	few	TRBV6-1	TGTGCCAGCAGTCCAGGCAGGGGAGTTAATGAAAAACTGTTTTTT	CASSPGRGVNEKLFF
TRBJ1-1	.	many	TRBV6-2/TRBV6-3	TGTGCCAGCAGGGTAGGTAGGACTGAAGCTTTCTTT	CASRVGRTEAFF
TRBJ2-2	.	many	TRBV29-1	TGCAGCGTTGACCTGGGGTCCGGGGAGCTGTTTTTT	CSVDLGSGELFF
TRBJ2-5	.	.	TRBV12-3/TRBV12-4	TGTGCCAGCAGTTCAGGGAGGAAGACCCAGTACTTC	CASSSGRKTQYF
TRBJ2-1	TRBD2	few	TRBV25-1	TGTGCCAGCAGTGAATTATCGGATAGCGGGGGGGCCAGTGAGCAGTTCTTC	CASSELSDSGGASEQFF
TRBJ2-3	.	.	TRBV4-1	TGCGCCAGCAGCCAAGCTGGCCACAACACAGATACGCAGTATTTT	CASSQAGHNTDTQYF
TRBJ1-5	.	few	TRBV11-2	TGTGCCAGCAGCCGCGACATGTATCAGCCCCAGCATTTT	CASSRDMYQPQHF
TRBJ2-1	TRBD2	.	TRBV5-1	TGCGCCAGCAGCTCGGGATCAGCGGGGGGGTGGGATGAGCAGTTCTTC	CASSSGSAGGWDEQFF
TRBJ2-7	TRBD1	.	TRBV12-3/TRBV12-4	TGTGCCAGCAGTTTAGACAACACAGGGGGCTACTACGAGCAGTACTTC	CASSLDNTGGYYEQYF
TRBJ2-1	TRBD1	few	TRBV28	TGTGCCAGCAGACGGGACAGGGGGCCAGCCTACAATGAGCAGTTCTTC	CASRRDRGPAYNEQFF
TRBJ1-1	.	.	TRBV20-1	TGCAGCCCCAGGGGACGGGTGGGGAACACTGAAGCTTTCTTT	CSPRGRVGNTEAFF
TRBJ2-5	.	many	TRBV2	TGTGCCAGCAGCGACCCAGGCGGGGAGACTCCGGAGACCCAGTACTTC	CASSDPGGETPETQYF
TRBJ1-5	.	.	TRBV29-1	TGCAGCGTTGCGGACAGTCGCAATCAGCCCCAGCATTTT	CSVADSRNQPQHF
TRBJ2-4	.	few	TRBV6-2/TRBV6-3	TGTGCCAGCAGTACCATATGGGATGTGGGGGACAGCGGGGCTGCCAAAAACATTCAGTACTTC	CASSTIWDVGDSGAAKNIQYF
TRBJ2-3	TRBD1	.	TRBV6-2/TRBV6-3	TGTGCCAGCACCCCGGACAGGGTCGTGACAGATACGCAGTATTTT	CASTPDRVVTDTQYF
TRBJ2-7	TRBD2	few	TRBV20-1	TGCAGTGCTAGACCAGGGACTAGCGGGCCAGGCGAGCAGTACTTC	CSARPGTSGPGEQYF
TRBJ2-1	.	many	TRBV12-3/TRBV12-4	TGTGCCAGCAGTTTAGCCACCAACTTTGAGCAGTTCTTC	CASSLATNFEQFF
TRBJ2-3	TRBD1	.	TRBV27	TGTGCCAGCAGTTTATTTTTGGACAGGGACCCAGATACGCAGTATTTT	CASSLFLDRDPDTQYF
TRBJ2-2	.	.	TRBV5-1	TGCGCCAGCAGCCGCCGGGACATACACACCGGGGAGCTGTTTTTT	CASSRRDIHTGELFF
TRBJ1-5	TRBD1	many	TRBV6-2/TRBV6-3	TGTGCCAGCAGTTCCGGTCCGGGACAGGGCAACAATCAGCCCCAGCATTTT	CASSSGPGQGNNQPQHF
TRBJ2-1	TRBD2	many	TRBV5-1	TGCGCCAGCAGCTTGGTTAGCGGGAGCTTTAATGAGCAGTTCTTC	CASSLVSGSFNEQFF
TRBJ1-6	TRBD1	.	TRBV12-3/TRBV12-4	TGTGCCAGCAGTCTCACGGGACAGGCTAATTCACCCCTCCACTTT	CASSLTGQANSPLHF
TRBJ2-2	.	.	TRBV9	TGTGCCAGCACACCCCGACGGAGGCCCGACGGCGGGGAGCTGTTTTTT	CASTPRRRPDGGELFF
TRBJ2-1	TRBD1	.	TRBV15	TGTGCCACCAGCAGAGACGGGGACAGGGGCTCCTACAATGAGCAGTTCTTC	CATSRDGDRGSYNEQFF
TRBJ1-4	.	few	TRBV5-1	TGCGCCAGCAGCTTGGCGAGTGGGGGGACTAATGAAAAACTGTTTTTT	CASSLASGGTNEKLFF
TRBJ2-3	TRBD2	.	TRBV20-1	TGCAGTGCTAGACCGGGACTAGCGACAGATACGCAGTATTTT	CSARPGLATDTQYF
TRBJ2-1	.	many	TRBV29-1	TGCAGCGTTGAATGGGGAGACAGAGACATCAATGAGCAGTTCTTC	CSVEWGDRDINEQFF
TRBJ2-2	.	many	TRBV28	TGTGCCAGCAGTTTCCCCCGACGCCCCAGCGGGGAGCTGTTTTTT	CASSFPRRPSGELFF
TRBJ2-3	.	few	TRBV9	TGTGCCAGCAGCGCCCTAGGGACTGTCACAGATACGCAGTATTTT	CASSALGTVTDTQYF